Listed below are T cell receptor beta chains from one sample, sequenced in a study of beta chain features in type 1 diabetes. Some clones are missing from TCRdb's copy, which holds only in-frame ones; the method was immunoSEQ multiplex PCR. The repertoire holds over 300,000 clones, with approximately 8% as singletons. Material: central memory CD4+ T cells from blood. These receptors came from a woman aged 18-35 years in good health. The CDR3 runs from the conserved cysteine through the conserved F or W. The D gene is left open where the match is weak. A clone size is listed for some rows: how often the clone was seen (once, few, many), or a class if it is expanded.

d_gene: .
abundance: many
j_gene: TRBJ1-2
v_gene: TRBV18
CDR3nt: TGTGCCAGCTCACCTAGCGGTGAGGGGAATCTAGGCTACACCTTC
CDR3aa: CASSPSGEGNLGYTF

d_gene: .
abundance: .
j_gene: TRBJ2-5
v_gene: TRBV5-6
CDR3nt: TGTGCCAGCAGCTTACCGGGACTCTTCCAAGAGACCCAGTACTTC
CDR3aa: CASSLPGLFQETQYF

d_gene: .
abundance: .
j_gene: TRBJ2-7
v_gene: TRBV7-3
CDR3nt: TGTGCCAGCAGCTTAGGGGCTCACGCTACCTACGAGCAGTACTTC
CDR3aa: CASSLGAHATYEQYF

d_gene: .
abundance: .
j_gene: TRBJ2-3
v_gene: TRBV4-2
CDR3nt: TGTGCCAGCAGCCCTTCTGGTATAGCTAGCACAGATACGCAGTATTTT
CDR3aa: CASSPSGIASTDTQYF

d_gene: TRBD2
abundance: few
j_gene: TRBJ2-5
v_gene: TRBV25-1
CDR3nt: TGTGCCAGCAGTGAATCCTTTGGACTAGTTTTTGAGACCCAGTACTTC
CDR3aa: CASSESFGLVFETQYF

d_gene: .
abundance: .
j_gene: TRBJ2-2
v_gene: TRBV9
CDR3nt: TGTGCCAGCAGCGTAGTGCCCGGGGAGCTGTTTTTT
CDR3aa: CASSVVPGELFF

d_gene: TRBD2
abundance: many
j_gene: TRBJ2-4
v_gene: TRBV15
CDR3nt: TGTGCCACCAGCAGAGCAACTAGCGGGAGGAACATTCAGTACTTC
CDR3aa: CATSRATSGRNIQYF

d_gene: TRBD2
abundance: many
j_gene: TRBJ2-3
v_gene: TRBV7-2
CDR3nt: TGTGCCAGCAGCCCCCGTAGCGGGAGGGGCACAGATACGCAGTATTTT
CDR3aa: CASSPRSGRGTDTQYF

d_gene: .
abundance: few
j_gene: TRBJ1-2
v_gene: TRBV28
CDR3nt: TGTGCCAGCAGTTTATCTGAATATGGCTACACCTTC
CDR3aa: CASSLSEYGYTF

d_gene: .
abundance: many
j_gene: TRBJ2-7
v_gene: TRBV27
CDR3nt: TGTGCCAGCAGTTTATCGTATAGCGGAGACTACGAGCAGTACTTC
CDR3aa: CASSLSYSGDYEQYF

d_gene: TRBD1
abundance: few
j_gene: TRBJ1-5
v_gene: TRBV6-5
CDR3nt: TGTGCCAGCGGGACAGGACAGGGTCAGCCCCAGCATTTT
CDR3aa: CASGTGQGQPQHF

d_gene: .
abundance: .
j_gene: TRBJ1-1
v_gene: TRBV7-3
CDR3nt: TGTGCCAGCAGCTTCCGAGTCACTGAAGCTTTCTTT
CDR3aa: CASSFRVTEAFF

d_gene: .
abundance: .
j_gene: TRBJ2-7
v_gene: TRBV9
CDR3nt: TGTGCCAGCAGCGTAGCTGTGGGGGGATACGAGCAGTACTTC
CDR3aa: CASSVAVGGYEQYF

d_gene: TRBD2
abundance: few
j_gene: TRBJ2-1
v_gene: TRBV7-6
CDR3nt: TGTGCCAGCAGCTTTGGACTAGCGGCCCATGAGCAGTTCTTC
CDR3aa: CASSFGLAAHEQFF

d_gene: TRBD2
abundance: .
j_gene: TRBJ2-2
v_gene: TRBV9
CDR3nt: TGTGCCAGCAGCGTAGGACTAGCGGGATCCACCGGGGAGCTGTTTTTT
CDR3aa: CASSVGLAGSTGELFF

d_gene: TRBD1
abundance: .
j_gene: TRBJ2-2
v_gene: TRBV29-1
CDR3nt: TGCAGCGTTGGAAGACAGGGTGAGGGGGAGCTGTTTTTT
CDR3aa: CSVGRQGEGELFF

d_gene: .
abundance: few
j_gene: TRBJ2-3
v_gene: TRBV7-2
CDR3nt: TGTGCCAGCACCTCCCCTAACACAGATACGCAGTATTTT
CDR3aa: CASTSPNTDTQYF

d_gene: .
abundance: few
j_gene: TRBJ2-7
v_gene: TRBV6-5
CDR3nt: TGTGCCAGCAGTTACGGTCGTAGGGACTACGAGCAGTACTTC
CDR3aa: CASSYGRRDYEQYF

d_gene: .
abundance: medium-sized
j_gene: TRBJ2-7
v_gene: TRBV7-2
CDR3nt: TGTGCCAGCAGCCTTCGCTACGAGCAGTACTTC
CDR3aa: CASSLRYEQYF

d_gene: TRBD1
abundance: many
j_gene: TRBJ2-7
v_gene: TRBV10-3
CDR3nt: TGTGCCATCAGTGAGGCAGGTCCCGGGACAGGGGGCTCCTACGAGCAGTACTTC
CDR3aa: CAISEAGPGTGGSYEQYF